This TCR beta chain was sequenced during a study of shared clonotypes between healthy human individuals. Study as a whole: Plates per donor: three CD4 naive, three CD4 memory, two CD8 naive, one CD8 memory. General observations from the study: An anticipated effect of sequencing depth on clonotype sharing among donors was recognized. Represented diversity, genetic and exposure-history alike, was limited by few donors.

Trimming cost V 0 bases and J 0 bases, with 9 bases left between them. Germline values: CDR1 SGHNT, CDR2 YENEEA. This CDR3 is built from 16 residues. Assay used: immunoSEQ multiplex PCR; TCRdb lists only in-frame clones, some missing. The table records roughly 1.4 million clones, around 98.5% of them present only once. Recent vaccinations or acute infections were absent in the healthy HIV-negative adult donors. This clone came up once. Its antigen is unidentified. Specimen: naive CD4+ T cells sorted from blood. Documented subset: CD45RA+ positively selected. The TCR comes from a man aged 25 to 40 in good health. The J gene is TRBJ2-1, the V gene TRBV11-3; tentatively, D is TRBD1 or TRBD2 (6 bases each). CDR3 sequence (DNA): TGTGCCAGCAGCTTAGACGGGGGCCGCTCCTACAATGAGCAGTTCTTC. Protein: CASSLDGGRSYNEQFF.